This T cell receptor (beta chain) originates from a study of shared clonotypes between healthy human individuals. Overall study results and limits: Naive CD4 clonotypes overlapped across a handful of donors at 4.5% to 5.5%.

Measured with immunoSEQ multiplex PCR; TCRdb has only the in-frame clones, and not every one. Of about 1 million clones in the sample, more than 65% are singletons; the top ten hold roughly 1.5%. Concerning this clone itself: What it binds is not known.

Germline CDR1 and CDR2: SGHTS and YDEGEE. The CDR3 totals 11 residues. V lost 5 bases and J lost 8, with 10 bases in between. The V call is TRBV5-8, the J call TRBJ1-2; D perhaps matches TRBD1 (5 bases). The sequence was obtained from a man aged 18 to 30 in good health. The sample comprised memory CD4+ T cells sorted from blood. Subset here: CD45RA-negative fraction. The CDR3 DNA sequence: TGTGCCAGCAGATCAGGGTTCGGCTACACCTTC. It specifies CASRSGFGYTF.